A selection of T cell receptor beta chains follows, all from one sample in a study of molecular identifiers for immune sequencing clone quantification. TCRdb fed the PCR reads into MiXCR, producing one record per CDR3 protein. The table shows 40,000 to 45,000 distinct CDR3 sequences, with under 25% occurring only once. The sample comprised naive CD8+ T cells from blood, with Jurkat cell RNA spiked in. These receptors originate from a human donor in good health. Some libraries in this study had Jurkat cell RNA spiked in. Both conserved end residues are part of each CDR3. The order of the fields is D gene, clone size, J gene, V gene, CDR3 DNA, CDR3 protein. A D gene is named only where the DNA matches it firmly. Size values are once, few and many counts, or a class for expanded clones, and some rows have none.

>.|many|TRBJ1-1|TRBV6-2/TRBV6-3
TGTGCCAGCAGTTACGTCGGAGTTGAAGCTTTCTTT
CASSYVGVEAFF
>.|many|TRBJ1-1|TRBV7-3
TGTGCCAGCAGCTTAACGGCAGGGAGAGTGAACACTGAAGCTTTCTTT
CASSLTAGRVNTEAFF
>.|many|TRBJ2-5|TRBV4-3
TGCGCCAGCAGCCAAGATCGAAGGCAGGGTGTATTGAAGGCCCAGTACTTC
CASSQDRRQGVLKAQYF
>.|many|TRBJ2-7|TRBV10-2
TGCGCCAGCGGTAACTACGAGCAGTACTTC
CASGNYEQYF
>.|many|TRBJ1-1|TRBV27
TGTGCCAGCAGTCTGACTGCTCGTTCACTAGCTTTCTTT
CASSLTARSLAFF
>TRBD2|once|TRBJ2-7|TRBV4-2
TGTGCCAGCAGCCAAAGACCCGGTAGCGGGGGTATTGACAAGCAGTACTTC
CASSQRPGSGGIDKQYF
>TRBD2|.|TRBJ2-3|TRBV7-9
TGTGCCAGCAGCTTAGCCGCGCGGGGGGTAACAGATACGCAGTATTTT
CASSLAARGVTDTQYF
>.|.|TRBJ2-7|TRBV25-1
TGTGCCAGCGAGGGGGTCGACTCCTACGAGCAGTACTTC
CASEGVDSYEQYF
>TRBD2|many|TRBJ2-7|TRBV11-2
TGTGCCAGCAGCTTACTAGCGGGGGGGCCGAGCGAGCAGTACTTC
CASSLLAGGPSEQYF
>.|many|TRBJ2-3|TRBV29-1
TGCAGCGTTGTCGGAGAGGATACGCAGTATTTT
CSVVGEDTQYF
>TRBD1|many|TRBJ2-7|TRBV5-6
TGTGCCAGCAGCTTGTTTCGGGACAGGGGGCTGGACGAGCAGTACTTC
CASSLFRDRGLDEQYF
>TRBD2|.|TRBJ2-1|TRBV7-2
TGTGCCAGCAGTGACTTAGCGGGGGACAACTACAATGAGCAGTTCTTC
CASSDLAGDNYNEQFF
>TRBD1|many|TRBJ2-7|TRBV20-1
TGCAGTGCTAGTTTCACAGGGGGCGGCTACGAGCAGTACTTC
CSASFTGGGYEQYF
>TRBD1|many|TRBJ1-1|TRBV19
TGTGCCAGTACCCCGGGACAGCTGAACACTGAAGCTTTCTTT
CASTPGQLNTEAFF
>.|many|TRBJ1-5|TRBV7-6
TGTGCCAGCAGCCCAGGGCGGGATAGCAATCAGCCCCAGCATTTT
CASSPGRDSNQPQHF
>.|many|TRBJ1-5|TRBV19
TGTGCCAGTAGTGATCAGGGGCTTGGTAATCAGCCCCAGCATTTT
CASSDQGLGNQPQHF
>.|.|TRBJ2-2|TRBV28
TGTGCCAGCAGCTCCAGGAACACCGGGGGGCTGTTTTTT
CASSSRNTGGLFF
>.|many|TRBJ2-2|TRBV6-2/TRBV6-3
TGTGCCAGCAGTTACTTGTCCACCGGGGAGCTGTTTTTT
CASSYLSTGELFF
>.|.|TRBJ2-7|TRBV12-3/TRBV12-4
TGTGCCAGCAGTTTTTCGGGGGTCGAGCAGTACTTC
CASSFSGVEQYF
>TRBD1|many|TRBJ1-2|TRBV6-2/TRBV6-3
TGTGCCAGCAGTTACTCCCCGGGACAGGGGGCTCACGGCTACACCTTC
CASSYSPGQGAHGYTF
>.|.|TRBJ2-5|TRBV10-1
TGCGCCAGCAGTGGGCTCCCGGGGGAGACCCAGTACTTC
CASSGLPGETQYF
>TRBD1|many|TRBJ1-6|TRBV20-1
TGCAGCTACAGGGGAGCGGATTCACCCCTCCACTTT
CSYRGADSPLHF
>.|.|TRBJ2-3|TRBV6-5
TGTGCCAGCAGTTACAACCTACCGGCCTCCCCCACAGATACGCAGTATTTT
CASSYNLPASPTDTQYF
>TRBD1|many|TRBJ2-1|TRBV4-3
TGCGCCAGCAGCCAAGAAAGGGACAGGGTAGACAATGAGCAGTTCTTC
CASSQERDRVDNEQFF
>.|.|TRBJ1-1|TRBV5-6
TGTGCCAGCAGCCTTTACGAGTACACTGAAGCTTTCTTT
CASSLYEYTEAFF
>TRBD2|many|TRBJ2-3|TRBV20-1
TGCAGTGCTTTTACTAGCGGGAGAGTCACTGCAGATACGCAGTATTTT
CSAFTSGRVTADTQYF
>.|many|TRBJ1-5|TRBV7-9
TGTGCCAGCAGCTATGATACCGTCGCGGGGTTCGGCAATCAGCCCCAGCATTTT
CASSYDTVAGFGNQPQHF
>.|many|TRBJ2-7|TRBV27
TGTGCCAGCAGTTTCGGGGACCGCTACGAGCAGTACTTC
CASSFGDRYEQYF
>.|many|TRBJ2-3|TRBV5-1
TGCGCCAGCAGCTTGGTCCCCACAGATACGCAGTATTTT
CASSLVPTDTQYF
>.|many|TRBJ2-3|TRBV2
TGTGCCAGCAGCGCCCGTCAGGGGGGCCTCACAGATACGCAGTATTTT
CASSARQGGLTDTQYF
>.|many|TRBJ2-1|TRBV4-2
TGTGCCAGCAGCCAAGATATGTACAACAATGAGCAGTTCTTC
CASSQDMYNNEQFF
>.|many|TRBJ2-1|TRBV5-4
TGTGCCAGCAGCTTGGGAGCGCACGTCGATGAGCAGTTCTTC
CASSLGAHVDEQFF
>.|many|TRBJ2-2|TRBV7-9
TGTGCCAGCAGCTTTGTCCAGAACACCGGGGAGCTGTTTTTT
CASSFVQNTGELFF
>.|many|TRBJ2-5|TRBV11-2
TGTGCCAGCAGCCCCAGACTAGAAGGACAAGAGACCCAGTACTTC
CASSPRLEGQETQYF
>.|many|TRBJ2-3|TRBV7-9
TGTGCCAGCAGCTTAGCTTTTGGAAACACAGATACGCAGTATTTT
CASSLAFGNTDTQYF